The clone carrying this TCR beta chain was seen once. What it binds is unknown. Trimming removed 0 bases from V and 4 bases from J, with 10 bases in between. The CDR3 is 14 amino acids. The germline V gene has CDR1 SGHRS and CDR2 YFSETQ. Healthy bone marrow donors formed the donor group. This sample was taken from a study of cytomegalovirus exposure and HLA in healthy donors. Points from the study as a whole: In a later analysis, V- and J-gene trimming of beta chains associated with a DCLRE1C missense variant, replicated independently. Roughly even sequencing depth across donors was the assumption behind the presence/absence analyses.

Use of 60 Vbeta and 13 Jbeta primers characterized the PCR. Generated by immunoSEQ multiplex PCR, the TCRdb table keeps only in-frame clones and is missing some. The sample records more than 95,000 clones, more than 75% being singletons. The rearrangement uses TRBV5-1 and TRBJ1-2; the D gene is possibly TRBD1 (6 bases). The sequenced sample was PBMCs. The clonotype originates from a man aged 18 to 29 in good health and CMV-seronegative. CDR3 nucleotide sequence: TGCGCCAGCAGCTTGGAGGGGGTCGGCTATGGCTACACCTTC. Its protein is CASSLEGVGYGYTF. Full variable domain (outside the CDR3, taken from reference TRBV5-1 and TRBJ1-2): KAGVTQTPRYLIKTRGQQVTLSCSPISGHRSVSWYQQTPGQGLQFLFEYFSETQRNKGNFPGRFSGRQFSNSRSEMNVSTLELGDSALYLCASSLEGVGYGYTFGSGTRLTVV.